Below, 21 T cell receptor beta chains from the same sample are listed, as sequenced in a study of OX40 agonist ivuxolimab in advanced cancers. Data came from immunoSEQ multiplex PCR; TCRdb stores just in-frame clones and leaves some out. This table holds about 33,000 clones, 80% to 85% found once. The sample was CD4+ or CD8+ T cells sorted from blood, taken in a trial of the OX40 agonist ivuxolimab. The source of these receptors is an adult with an advanced solid tumor such as melanoma, head and neck, liver or kidney cancer.

This clone was seen only a few times. The V and J genes are TRBV28 and TRBJ1-4; the D gene is possibly TRBD1 (5 bases). V shed 3 bases and J shed 4 bases, with 12 bases lying between them. Germline assignment: CDR1 MDHEN and CDR2 SYDVKM. The CDR3 consists of 15 residues. The CDR3: CASSLGGSLNEKLFF. As DNA, the CDR3 is TGTGCCAGCAGTTTGGGGGGGTCCCTTAATGAAAAACTGTTTTTT. Drawing the rest from reference TRBV28 and TRBJ1-4, the complete variable domain is DVKVTQSSRYLVKRTGEKVFLECVQDMDHENMFWYRQDPGLGLRLIYFSYDVKMKEKGDIPEGYSVSREKKERFSLILESASTNQTSMYLCASSLGGSLNEKLFFGSGTQLSVL.

The chain joins TRBV6-1 to TRBJ2-6; D assignment may be TRBD1 or TRBD2 (6 bases each). Trimming shortened V by 8 bases and J by 0 bases, and 8 bases separated the two germline ends. This CDR3 region has 14 residues. Germline V gives CDR1 MNHNS, CDR2 SASEGT. DNA of the CDR3: TGTGCCAGCGGGGGGCTCTCTGGGGCCAACGTCCTGACTTTC. This translates into CASGGLSGANVLTF.

This rearrangement joins TRBV11-1 to TRBJ2-3; 8 bases line up with TRBD2. The CDR3 has 15 amino acids. J lost 5 bases, V lost 7 bases, and 11 bases had no gene match. Germline lookup yields CDR1 SGHAT and CDR2 FQDESV (reference sequence). The CDR3 sequence: CASTPRTSGRDTQYF. The CDR3 coding sequence is TGTGCCAGCACCCCCCGAACTAGCGGTAGAGATACGCAGTATTTT.

The chain combines TRBV28 with TRBJ2-7; tentative D call: TRBD2 (5 bases). The CDR3 contains 12 residues. CDR1 MDHEN and CDR2 SYDVKM come from the germline V gene. Trimming left V 11 bases short and J 12 bases short, with 23 bases between. CDR3: CAASQPGRGRYF. CDR3 DNA: TGTGCCGCCTCTCAGCCCGGGCGAGGGCGGTACTTC.

The rearrangement uses TRBV5-1 and TRBJ2-3, with D perhaps matching TRBD1 or TRBD2 (5 bases each). Between the trimmed V and J ends, which lost 3 bases and 2 bases, there was a span of 13 bases. Germline V gene data show CDR1 as SGHRS and CDR2 as YFSETQ. CDR3 length: 15 amino acids. The CDR3 coding sequence is TGCGCCAGCAGCTCTAACGGGGCCCTCACAGATACGCAGTATTTT. The encoded protein is CASSSNGALTDTQYF.

The chain is built from TRBV7-6 and TRBJ1-2; 7 bases align to TRBD1. V was clipped by 1 base and J by 7 bases; unmatched bases: 6. CDR1 is SGHVS, CDR2 FNYEAQ, per germline. This CDR3 contains 14 residues. Here the CDR3 reads CASSLGDPGGGYTF. DNA of the CDR3: TGTGCCAGCAGCTTAGGGGATCCAGGGGGTGGCTACACCTTC.

The genes are TRBV27 and TRBJ1-1; D gene unclear. There are 13 residues in the CDR3. From germline, CDR1 is MNHEY and CDR2 SMNVEV (reference sequence). V was shortened by 5 bases and J by 3 bases, with 10 bases between the two germline ends. The CDR3 DNA is TGTGCCAGCAGTCGAGGACGGCACACTGAAGCTTTCTTT. Its translation: CASSRGRHTEAFF.

J is TRBJ2-2 and V is TRBV5-4; 11 bases agree with TRBD2. Germline V gene data show CDR1 as SGHNT and CDR2 as YYREEE (reference sequence). CDR3 length: 16 amino acids. V was pared by 0 bases and J by 9 bases, with 7 bases of the junction left unmatched. In DNA, the CDR3 is TGTGCCAGCAGCTTGGACCTTAGCGGGGGGGCGCGGGAGCTGTTTTTT. This sequence encodes CASSLDLSGGARELFF.

The chain couples TRBV18 to TRBJ2-2, with 14 bases matching TRBD2. The CDR3 length is 17 residues. Germline V gene sequence: CDR1 KGHSH, CDR2 LQKENI. Germline trimming cut 2 bases from V and 5 bases from J; bases unmatched to any gene: 4. The CDR3 is CASSPGTSGSVTGELFF. In nucleotides, the CDR3 is TGTGCCAGCTCACCAGGGACTAGCGGGAGTGTTACCGGGGAGCTGTTTTTT.

V is TRBV27 and J is TRBJ2-7, with a tentative D call TRBD1 (6 bases). Trimming pared 6 bases from V and 0 bases from J, leaving 9 bases between. The CDR3 has 13 residues. Germline V gives CDR1 MNHEY, CDR2 SMNVEV (reference sequence). The CDR3 DNA is TGTGCCAGCAGCAGGGGAGTCTCCTACGAGCAGTACTTC. Translated: CASSRGVSYEQYF.

The chain joins TRBV5-5 to TRBJ2-2; 9 nucleotides agree with TRBD1. The CDR3 covers 15 residues. Germline V CDR1 and CDR2: SGHKS, YYEKEE (reference sequence). After removal of 4 bases from V and 2 bases from J, the junction contained 3 bases not matched to a gene. CDR3 sequence reads: CASSIQGANTGELFF. CDR3 DNA sequence: TGTGCCAGCAGCATACAGGGGGCAAACACCGGGGAGCTGTTTTTT.

This clone was recorded a few times. V is TRBV28 and J is TRBJ2-7; D gene uncertain. The CDR3 sequence is 12 residues long. V lost 4 bases and J lost 7, with 11 bases in between. Germline V gives CDR1 MDHEN, CDR2 SYDVKM. The CDR3 DNA is TGTGCCAGCAGTTACTCCCGTGAGGAGCAGTACTTC. Residues: CASSYSREEQYF. The whole variable domain, filled in from reference TRBV28 and TRBJ2-7, reads DVKVTQSSRYLVKRTGEKVFLECVQDMDHENMFWYRQDPGLGLRLIYFSYDVKMKEKGDIPEGYSVSREKKERFSLILESASTNQTSMYLCASSYSREEQYFGPGTRLTVT.

This chain links TRBV6-5 with TRBJ1-3, with a tentative D call TRBD1 (5 bases). Per germline, CDR1 MNHEY and CDR2 SVGAGI. The CDR3 runs to 13 residues. V was clipped by 4 bases and J by 1 base, with 5 bases between them. The CDR3 sequence is CASSWTSGNTIYF. The CDR3 DNA is TGTGCCAGCAGTTGGACATCTGGAAACACCATATATTTT.

The chain uses TRBV6-5 and TRBJ1-1; tentative D call: TRBD1 (6 bases). This CDR3 has 14 residues. CDR1 is MNHEY and CDR2 is SVGAGI in the germline V gene. The V and J ends lost 7 bases and 0 bases respectively, with 12 bases between them. The CDR3 DNA sequence: TGTGCCAGCATCTACAGGGCCCTGAACACTGAAGCTTTCTTT. Its translation is CASIYRALNTEAFF.

This chain links TRBV7-2 with TRBJ1-5; D gene uncertain. V lost 2 bases, J lost 3 bases, and 11 bases lay in between. CDR3 size: 15 residues. In germline, CDR1 is SGHTA, CDR2 FQGNSA. Here the CDR3 reads CASSLFSRNNQPQHF. The DNA for the CDR3 is TGTGCCAGCAGCTTATTCTCCAGGAACAATCAGCCCCAGCATTTT. Supplemented by reference TRBV7-2 and TRBJ1-5, the full variable domain reads GAGVSQSPSNKVTEKGKDVELRCDPISGHTALYWYRQSLGQGLEFLIYFQGNSAPDKSGLPSDRFSAERTGGSVSTLTIQRTQQEDSAVYLCASSLFSRNNQPQHFGDGTRLSIL.

This chain joins TRBV4-1 and TRBJ2-7, with 7 bases matching TRBD2. The CDR3 runs 15 residues. The J segment lost 1 base and the V segment lost 3 bases, leaving 6 bases of the junction unmatched. Germline V gene lookup returns CDR1 MGHRA and CDR2 YSYEKL. The CDR3 sequence is CASSHRTSNSYEQYF. In DNA form, the CDR3 reads TGCGCCAGCAGCCACAGGACTAGTAATTCCTACGAGCAGTACTTC.

The chain combines TRBV19 with TRBJ2-1; unclear D gene. CDR3 length: 14 residues. V lost 5 bases, J lost 2 bases, and 10 bases lay in between. Germline V gene data show CDR1 as LNHDA and CDR2 as SQIVND (reference sequence). This CDR3 is CASSVGGAYNEQFF. Written as DNA, the CDR3 is TGTGCCAGTAGTGTTGGTGGAGCCTACAATGAGCAGTTCTTC.

This clone showed up just a few times. The V gene is TRBV30, the J gene TRBJ1-1; TRBD1 agrees at 9 bases. CDR1 GTSNPN and CDR2 SVGIG come from the germline V gene (reference sequence). The CDR3 loop spans 13 amino acids. Trimming at V came to 4 bases and at J to 5 bases, leaving 5 bases not matched to a gene. The CDR3 coding sequence is TGTGCCTGGAACAGGGGGCCGGAAACTGAAGCTTTCTTT. It yields the protein CAWNRGPETEAFF.

The CDR3 reads CASSPQGSNTEAFF. CDR3 sequence (DNA): TGTGCCAGCTCCCCTCAGGGGTCGAACACTGAAGCTTTCTTT. The chain is built from TRBV18 and TRBJ1-1; a weak D match, TRBD1 (6 bases). V was cut by 6 bases and J by 1 base, with 12 bases left in between. The CDR3 loop spans 14 amino acids. The V gene's germline CDR1 is KGHSH and CDR2 LQKENI.

The gene calls are TRBV5-1 and TRBJ1-6; D is ambiguous. This CDR3 contains 17 residues. Between the trimmed V and J ends, which lost 0 bases and 0 bases, there was a span of 10 bases. Germline V gene data show CDR1 as SGHRS and CDR2 as YFSETQ. The CDR3 protein is CASSLEWRASYNSPLHF. The CDR3 coding sequence is TGCGCCAGCAGCTTGGAGTGGAGAGCCTCCTATAATTCACCCCTCCACTTT.

This sequence joins TRBV9 and TRBJ1-1, with D possibly TRBD1 on 5 matching bases. Germline V CDR1 and CDR2: SGDLS, YYNGEE. The CDR3 spans 14 residues. The V end lost 3 bases, the J end lost 7 bases, and 16 bases lay between the germline ends. CDR3 amino acids: CASSGHTGTIEAFF. DNA of the CDR3: TGTGCCAGCAGCGGGCACACCGGGACTATTGAAGCTTTCTTT.